This T cell receptor beta chain was captured by sequencing in a study of T cell repertoires in cytomegalovirus infection. This clonotype occurred a few times. The antigen remains unidentified. One entry per CDR3 protein results from TCRdb running MiXCR on the reads. The data contain 140,000 to 150,000 distinct CDR3 sequences, around 30% of them seen just once; the ten biggest clones take up around half. The source material was CD8+ T cells from cultured PBMCs, sampled from culture after CMV antigen stimulation. The TCR was taken from a human donor in good health (CMV status not recorded). Some clones in this sample may be carry-over from other donors' samples.

CDR3 amino acids: CASSEAGLLRGNEQFF. Here the CDR3 DNA reads TGTGCCAGCAGTGAAGCGGGACTCCTCCGGGGCAATGAGCAGTTCTTC. The gene calls are TRBV2 and TRBJ2-1; a weak D match, TRBD2 (6 bases). CDR1 and CDR2 from the germline V gene are SNHLY and FYNNEI. V was shortened by 0 bases and J by 6 bases, with 15 bases between the two germline ends. This CDR3 is built from 16 residues.